The present entry profiles one TCR beta chain with its context. The junction differs from germline at one of its ends, possibly a read error. Germline V gene lookup returns CDR1 SGHVS and CDR2 FQNEAQ. The CDR3 contains 15 residues. The entry originates in a study of blood T cells in healthy people across ages. With a J-beta primer mix and a sample-barcoded 5' primer, a second PCR ran about 7 to 12 cycles. TCRdb independently ran MiXCR on the 5' RACE reads; one entry per CDR3 protein. The sample shows about 930,000 distinct CDR3 sequences, just under 30% of them seen only once. The same specimen was also included in a second study, on T cells of mothers and their children.

Sequencing input: blood. The chain couples TRBV7-8 to TRBJ2-1; 9 bases match TRBD2. The source of this sequence is a woman aged 40 to 50 in good health. CDR3 coding DNA: TGTGCCGGCAGCCCAGACGGCGGGGGGGCGAATGAGCAGTTCTTC. Amino acids: CAGSPDGGGANEQFF.